The rows below give T cell receptor beta chains drawn from one sample of a study of shared clonotypes between healthy human individuals. Produced via immunoSEQ multiplex PCR; TCRdb's table is partial and in-frame only. The sample lists 950,000 to 1,200,000 clones; approximately 80% were seen once. Sequencing input: memory CD4+ T cells from PBMCs. These receptor sequences come from a man aged 18 to 30 in good health. Some clones in this sample may be carry-over from other donors' samples. Both conserved end residues are part of each CDR3. Each record gives: D gene, clone size, V gene, J gene, CDR3 protein, CDR3 DNA. A D gene is named only where the DNA matches it firmly. Size tells how often a clone was seen (once, few, many) or the class of an expanded clone, and some rows leave it out.

NA	once	TRBV18	TRBJ2-1	CASSPPQDAYNEQFF	TGTGCCAGCTCACCGCCACAGGACGCCTACAATGAGCAGTTCTTC
TRBD1	NA	TRBV15	TRBJ2-1	CATSRTGGSYNEQFF	TGTGCCACCAGTCGGACAGGGGGTTCCTACAATGAGCAGTTCTTC
TRBD1	NA	TRBV7-2	TRBJ1-4	CASSTDRGAEKLFF	TGTGCCAGCAGCACAGACAGGGGCGCTGAAAAACTGTTTTTT
NA	NA	TRBV5-6	TRBJ1-3	CASSLVNSYSGNTIYF	TGTGCCAGCAGCTTGGTTAACAGCTACTCTGGAAACACCATATATTTT
TRBD1	NA	TRBV6-5	TRBJ2-3	CASSRTGWADTQYF	TGTGCCAGCAGTCGGACAGGATGGGCAGATACGCAGTATTTT
NA	NA	TRBV9	TRBJ2-1	CASSEAGRASSRNEQFF	TGTGCCAGCAGCGAGGCCGGGAGAGCGTCCTCGCGGAATGAGCAGTTCTTC
NA	NA	TRBV18	TRBJ2-6	CASSQAGANVLTF	TGTGCCAGCTCACAGGCTGGGGCCAACGTCCTGACTTTC
NA	NA	TRBV5-4	TRBJ2-7	CASSYGPVRKEQYF	TGTGCCAGCAGCTACGGACCAGTCCGGAAAGAGCAGTACTTC
NA	NA	TRBV5-1	TRBJ1-1	CASSRDHTEAFF	TGCGCCAGCAGCCGGGACCACACTGAAGCTTTCTTT
TRBD1	NA	TRBV5-1	TRBJ2-7	CASSPGQPRDEQYF	TGCGCCAGCAGCCCGGGACAGCCCCGGGACGAGCAGTACTTC
NA	NA	TRBV6-1	TRBJ2-1	CASNNWQGYNEQFF	TGTGCCAGCAACAACTGGCAGGGCTACAATGAGCAGTTCTTC
NA	NA	TRBV4-2	TRBJ2-5	CASSQRWDQETQYF	TGTGCCAGCAGCCAGAGGTGGGACCAAGAGACCCAGTACTTC
NA	NA	TRBV7-9	TRBJ1-5	CASSSEDQPQHF	TGTGCCAGCAGCTCCGAGGATCAGCCCCAGCATTTT
NA	NA	TRBV29-1	TRBJ2-7	CSVLPGLGEQYF	TGCAGCGTCCTTCCGGGACTCGGCGAGCAGTACTTC
TRBD1	NA	TRBV5-4	TRBJ1-1	CASSVRQGQNTEAFF	TGTGCCAGCAGCGTCCGACAGGGTCAGAACACTGAAGCTTTCTTT
NA	NA	TRBV7-2	TRBJ2-1	CASSLRWLDGYNEQFF	TGTGCCAGCAGCTTACGGTGGCTAGATGGTTACAATGAGCAGTTCTTC
TRBD2	few	TRBV7-9	TRBJ2-1	CASSLQTSGGNEQFF	TGTGCCAGCAGCTTACAGACTAGCGGGGGGAATGAGCAGTTCTTC
NA	NA	TRBV7-2	TRBJ1-2	CASSWGMGAGYGYTF	TGTGCCAGCAGCTGGGGGATGGGGGCGGGCTATGGCTACACCTTC
TRBD2	NA	TRBV15	TRBJ2-1	CATSRSTPGLADRRDYNEQFF	TGTGCCACCAGCAGATCGACACCGGGACTAGCGGACCGCCGGGACTACAATGAGCAGTTCTTC
NA	NA	TRBV10-3	TRBJ2-7	CAISGASVTVSNSYEQYF	TGTGCCATCAGTGGGGCATCAGTGACGGTCAGCAACTCCTACGAGCAGTACTTC
NA	NA	TRBV7-6	TRBJ1-4	CASSLGTRVVEKLFF	TGTGCCAGCAGCTTAGGGACCCGGGTAGTTGAAAAACTGTTTTTT
NA	NA	TRBV19	TRBJ2-2	CASSISVNTGELFF	TGTGCCAGTAGTATTTCCGTTAACACCGGGGAGCTGTTTTTT
TRBD2	NA	TRBV28	TRBJ2-3	CASPPNGLAKPPDTQYF	TGTGCCAGCCCCCCCAACGGACTAGCGAAGCCCCCAGATACGCAGTATTTT
NA	NA	TRBV5-4	TRBJ1-3	CASSFGISGNTIYF	TGTGCCAGCAGCTTCGGGATCTCTGGAAACACCATATATTTT
NA	NA	TRBV6-1	TRBJ2-3	CASSEAGQSTDTQYF	TGTGCCAGCAGTGAAGCTGGACAGAGCACAGATACGCAGTATTTT
TRBD2	few	TRBV5-1	TRBJ2-2	CASSIGTSGGVGTGELFF	TGCGCCAGCAGCATCGGGACTAGCGGGGGAGTAGGGACCGGGGAGCTGTTTTTT
TRBD2	NA	TRBV11-2	TRBJ2-1	CASSEWTSGRNYEQFF	TGTGCCAGCAGCGAGTGGACTAGCGGGAGGAACTATGAGCAGTTCTTC